These 16 T cell receptor beta chains originate from one sample sequenced in a study of T cells in Graves' hyperthyroidism and ophthalmopathy. Amplified TCR beta CDR3 regions derived from RNA transcripts. The TCR CDR3 was amplified in a first-round RT-PCR using the HTBI primer set. MiXCR, applied by TCRdb to the multiplex PCR reads, yields one record per CDR3 protein. The sample has 50,000 to 60,000 distinct CDR3 sequences; around half are singletons. Sequencing was done on a sample of blood. The receptor set was obtained from a woman younger than 45 with Graves' ophthalmopathy.

There are many counts of this clonotype. The chain recombines TRBV12-3 or TRBV12-4 with TRBJ2-2, with D uncertain. The CDR3 extends over 14 amino acids. The V end was cut by 6 bases, the J end by 1 base, with 9 bases between. For the CDR3, the DNA is TGTGCCAGCAGGCCTGCTAGGAACACCGGGGAGCTGTTTTTT. Translating it yields CASRPARNTGELFF.

The chain couples TRBV20-1 to TRBJ2-1, with 8 bases identical to TRBD1. The CDR3 is made up of 14 amino acids. Germline V gene lookup returns CDR1 DFQATT and CDR2 SNEGSKA (reference sequence). J was trimmed by 10 bases and V by 4 bases; bases with no gene match: 12. The CDR3 nucleotides read TGCAGTGCTACCGTCCCAGGGGGCGCATACGAGCAGTTCTTC. Its translation is CSATVPGGAYEQFF.

This clonotype was recorded many times. This sequence joins TRBV5-5 and TRBJ2-7, with no clear D. This CDR3 is 15 amino acids long. V was pared by 1 base and J by 4 bases, with 15 bases between. The germline V gene encodes CDR1 SGHKS and CDR2 YYEKEE (reference sequence). This chain's CDR3 is CASSLRLNLVYEQYF. The CDR3 DNA sequence: TGTGCCAGCAGCTTGCGACTCAACCTTGTTTACGAGCAGTACTTC.

This clonotype was picked up a small number of times. The rearrangement joins TRBV3-1 to TRBJ2-2; the match to TRBD2 covers 11 bases. The J segment lost 5 bases and the V segment lost 3 bases, leaving 5 bases of the junction unmatched. Germline V gene data show CDR1 as LGHDT and CDR2 as YNNKEL (reference sequence). The CDR3 contains 16 residues. The CDR3 loop is CASSHTSGSMTGELFF. The CDR3 DNA sequence: TGTGCCAGCAGCCATACTAGCGGGAGTATGACCGGGGAGCTGTTTTTT.

Worth noting for this clonotype: At one boundary the junction diverges from the germline segment, which might be a read error. This chain connects TRBV6-5 to TRBJ1-1; D not certain. The CDR3 consists of 19 residues. Germline loops: CDR1 MNHEY, CDR2 SVGAGI. The CDR3 loop is CVSSYSIGPTTGLNTEAFF. The CDR3 nucleotides are TGTGTCAGCAGTTACTCGATAGGACCGACGACCGGATTGAACACTGAAGCTTTCTTT.

The table lists this clonotype with a count of one. J is TRBJ2-7 and V is TRBV6-1; 7 bases line up with TRBD1. The germline V gene encodes CDR1 MNHNS and CDR2 SASEGT. The junction had 11 bases not matched to a gene; V was cut back by 4 bases and J by 5 bases. This CDR3 spans 15 amino acids. CDR3 sequence: CASSAETGNRNEQYF. The DNA of the CDR3 is TGTGCCAGCAGTGCTGAGACAGGGAATCGGAACGAGCAGTACTTC.

The J gene is TRBJ2-7, the V gene TRBV28, with unresolved D. CDR1 is MDHEN, CDR2 SYDVKM, per germline. V was shortened by 0 bases and J by 2 bases, with 11 bases between the two germline ends. This CDR3 region has 15 residues. The CDR3 coding sequence is TGTGCCAGCAGTTTATGGGCGGAGAGCGCCTACGAGCAGTACTTC. Its translation: CASSLWAESAYEQYF.

Concerning this clonotype: The junction departs from germline at one end; a sequencing error may be responsible. The chain is built from TRBV24-1 and TRBJ2-4, with 9 nucleotides matching TRBD1. CDR1 is KGHDR and CDR2 is SFDVKD in the germline V gene. This CDR3 contains 16 residues. As DNA, the CDR3 is TGTGCCACCAGTGATCCAAGGACAGGGGACAAAAACATTCAGCGCTTC. Protein: CATSDPRTGDKNIQRF.

This clonotype was counted ten times or more. Written as DNA, the CDR3 is TGTGCCAGCAGTGAATTTAGCGGGGCCGGGGAGCTGTTTTTT. Its protein product is CASSEFSGAGELFF. This chain uses TRBV6-4 with TRBJ2-2, with 8 bases lining up with TRBD2. The CDR3 runs to 14 residues. V shed 3 bases, J shed 6 bases, and the junction held 3 bases outside the gene matches. Germline CDR1 and CDR2: MRHNA and SNTAGT.

Notes on this clonotype: One end of the junction is discordant with germline, which a read error may explain. V and J are TRBV11-2 and TRBJ2-7; 7 nucleotides match TRBD1. This CDR3 region has 21 residues. The germline gives CDR1 SGHAT, CDR2 FQNNGV. The CDR3 coding sequence is TGTGCCAGCAGGTTAGGAAGGGGGCAGGGGGTCCGCCGAGAACTCGCCTACGAGCAGTACTTC. This codes for CASRLGRGQGVRRELAYEQYF.

The V call is TRBV6-5, the J call TRBJ1-1; D gene ambiguous. Germline assignment: CDR1 MNHEY and CDR2 SVGAGI. There are 14 residues in the CDR3. Deletions cut 3 bases from V and 6 bases from J, with 14 bases between. The CDR3 sequence: CASSYGMGSAEAFF. DNA for the CDR3: TGTGCCAGCAGTTATGGAATGGGCAGCGCTGAAGCTTTCTTT.

In this sample, this clonotype turned up many times. J is TRBJ2-7 and V is TRBV20-1; D is uncertain. The CDR3 runs to 14 residues. V was trimmed by 0 bases and J by 3 bases, leaving 12 bases between them. Germline-derived CDR1 and CDR2 are DFQATT and SNEGSKA (reference sequence). In nucleotides, the CDR3 is TGCAGTGCTAGAGAAGGAAGGAGTTTCTACGAGCAGTACTTC. This codes for CSAREGRSFYEQYF.

This clonotype has at least ten counts. The chain has TRBV10-3 and TRBJ1-4; D is ambiguous. Germline V lookup: CDR1 ENHRY, CDR2 SYGVKD. The CDR3 runs to 14 residues. V was pared by 3 bases and J by 5 bases, with 10 bases between. CDR3 coding DNA: TGTGCCATCAGTGAAAGTCTGGGAAATGAAAAACTGTTTTTT. Translated: CAISESLGNEKLFF.

This clonotype came up many times. Given a much more abundant clone one base away, this may be a read error. This chain joins TRBV7-3 and TRBJ2-3, with a weak D call TRBD2 (6 bases). The CDR3 runs 13 residues. Germline CDR1 reads SGHTA; CDR2 reads FQGTGA. CDR3 protein: CASSSTGVDTQCF. As DNA, the CDR3 is TGTGCCAGCAGCTCTACGGGGGTAGATACGCAGTGTTTT.

The chain recombines TRBV6-1 with TRBJ2-3; 12 bases map to TRBD2. The CDR3 loop spans 16 amino acids. The V gene end was trimmed by 5 bases and the J gene end by 2 bases; junction bases not matched to a gene: 5. CDR1 and CDR2 (germline): MNHNS, SASEGT. CDR3 sequence reads: CASSTSGRIVTDTQYF. The CDR3 nucleotides are TGTGCCAGCAGTACTAGCGGGAGGATTGTCACAGATACGCAGTATTTT.

This chain connects TRBV7-7 to TRBJ2-1, with TRBD2 matching 7 bases. The germline V gene has CDR1 SSHAT and CDR2 FNYEAQ (reference sequence). The CDR3 sequence is 13 residues long. The CDR3 nucleotides are TGTGCTAGAGAGCCGGGACTACACAATGAGCAGTTCTTC. It yields the protein CAREPGLHNEQFF.